Below, 18 T cell receptor beta chains from the same sample are listed, as sequenced in a study of T and B cells in COVID-19 patients. Multiplex PCR with BIOMED2 TRB-A/B primer pools amplified TRB rearrangements. TCRdb recomputed calls from the multiplex PCR reads with MiXCR, one row per CDR3 protein. Seen here are under 9,500 distinct CDR3 sequences, about 28% observed once, and the top ten hold about 5.5%. TRB was amplified from around 250-500 ng of blood genomic DNA. Sample: blood. These receptors came from a human donor who had recovered from COVID-19.

Notes on this clonotype: One base away lies a much larger clone, so this may be a sequencing read error. The chain uses TRBV6-1 and TRBJ2-7; 12 bases are shared with TRBD2. This CDR3 spans 17 amino acids. V trimming: 5 bases; J trimming: 7 bases; junction bases outside the gene matches: 15. The V gene's germline CDR1 is MNHNS and CDR2 SASEGT. Written as DNA, the CDR3 is TGTGCCAGCAGTTACTCCACGCTAGCGGGGGGGCGGAATGAGCAGTACTTC. Translating gives CASSYSTLAGGRNEQYF.

This clonotype came up a few times. This chain links TRBV7-9 with TRBJ1-4; maybe TRBD1 (6 bases). The CDR3 spans 16 residues. V shed 5 bases and J shed 0 bases, with 13 bases lying between them. Per the germline V gene, CDR1 is SEHNR and CDR2 is FQNEAQ (reference sequence). In DNA, the CDR3 is TGTGCCAGCAGCCTGAGGAGGGGGGCAACTAATGAAAAACTGTTTTTT. Residues: CASSLRRGATNEKLFF.

This clonotype is medium-sized by share. V and J are TRBV19 and TRBJ1-4; TRBD1 agrees at 11 bases. CDR3 size: 16 residues. V trimming: 5 bases; J trimming: 8 bases; junction bases outside the gene matches: 10. Germline lookup yields CDR1 LNHDA and CDR2 SQIVND (reference sequence). CDR3 residues: CASSLNPGTGGEKLFF. The CDR3 nucleotides read TGTGCCAGTAGTCTTAACCCCGGGACAGGGGGAGAAAAACTGTTTTTT.

This clonotype is categorized as medium-sized. This chain joins TRBV19 and TRBJ1-4, with 9 bases aligning to TRBD1. With 5 bases clipped from V and 7 bases from J, the junction kept 11 bases outside the gene matches. There are 16 residues in the CDR3. CDR1 is LNHDA, CDR2 SQIVND, per germline (reference sequence). The chain's CDR3 is CASSVHPGQGSEKLFF. DNA for the CDR3: TGTGCCAGTAGTGTCCATCCGGGACAGGGCAGTGAAAAACTGTTTTTT.

The V call is TRBV5-1, the J call TRBJ2-7; no clear D gene. The CDR3 consists of 16 residues. V was clipped by 9 bases and J by 3 bases, with 25 bases between them. Germline lookup yields CDR1 SGHRS and CDR2 YFSETQ. The CDR3 loop reads CANMGVSQTLLYEQYF. CDR3 DNA: TGCGCCAACATGGGTGTTTCACAGACACTCCTCTACGAGCAGTACTTC.

There are many counts of this clonotype. The chain combines TRBV5-1 with TRBJ1-6, with D possibly matching TRBD1 (6 bases). V was shortened by 4 bases and J by 8 bases, with 19 bases between the two germline ends. The CDR3 is made up of 16 amino acids. The germline V gene encodes CDR1 SGHRS and CDR2 YFSETQ. CDR3 in DNA: TGCGCCAGCAGCCGGGGGCCATCACAGCCGGATTCACCCCTCCACTTT. It specifies CASSRGPSQPDSPLHF.

This rearrangement joins TRBV29-1 to TRBJ2-3, with TRBD1 identical over 9 bases. This CDR3 spans 13 amino acids. The trim removed 4 bases at V and 6 bases at J, leaving 5 bases unmatched. The germline V gene encodes CDR1 SQVTM and CDR2 ANQGSEA. CDR3 bases: TGCAGCGTTGGGGACAGGGAGCGGGATACGCAGTATTTT. Translated, it gives CSVGDRERDTQYF.

The chain employs TRBV19 and TRBJ2-1; possible D gene TRBD1, 6 bases. Germline V gives CDR1 LNHDA, CDR2 SQIVND (reference sequence). This CDR3 comprises 12 residues. Trimming took off 6 bases at V and 10 bases at J, with 13 bases between the two ends. The CDR3 bases are TGTGCCAGTAGCGCAGGGGTTAACGAGCAGTTCTTC. It is translated as CASSAGVNEQFF.

The chain recombines TRBV7-2 with TRBJ1-2, with a tentative D call TRBD1 (5 bases). The CDR3 length is 16 residues. Germline CDR1 and CDR2: SGHTA and FQGNSA. The V end lost 4 bases, the J end lost 7 bases, and 22 bases lay between the germline ends. CDR3 protein: CASSSPGRTYRSGYTF. The DNA of the CDR3 is TGTGCCAGCAGCTCTCCGGGACGAACGTATAGGAGTGGCTACACCTTC.

Judged by abundance, this clonotype is medium-sized (0.01 to 0.1%). The genes are TRBV29-1 and TRBJ1-1; D is unclear. The V end was cut by 7 bases, the J end by 1 base, with 10 bases between. The germline V gene has CDR1 SQVTM and CDR2 ANQGSEA. This CDR3 has 12 residues. CDR3 amino acids: CSGRIKNTEAFF. CDR3 DNA: TGCAGCGGACGGATAAAGAACACTGAAGCTTTCTTT.

The V call is TRBV6-5, the J call TRBJ2-7; 10 bases map to TRBD2. The CDR3 has 16 residues. Germline V lookup: CDR1 MNHEY, CDR2 SVGAGI. Germline trimming cut 4 bases from V and 3 bases from J; bases unmatched to any gene: 9. The CDR3: CASSLGVSGGYYEQYV. CDR3 DNA sequence: TGTGCCAGCAGTTTGGGGGTTAGCGGGGGGTACTACGAGCAGTACGTC.

This clonotype occurred many times. This sequence joins TRBV19 and TRBJ1-1, with D possibly TRBD1 on 6 matching bases. The CDR3 covers 12 residues. CDR1 is LNHDA, CDR2 SQIVND, per germline (reference sequence). V was shortened by 6 bases and J by 7 bases, with 12 bases between the two germline ends. CDR3 sequence reads: CASRGLGGEAFF. CDR3 DNA sequence: TGTGCCAGTAGGGGCCTAGGGGGTGAAGCTTTCTTT.

This clonotype rates as medium-sized. The J gene is TRBJ2-7, the V gene TRBV27, with D perhaps TRBD2 (6 bases). The CDR3 runs to 13 residues. Germline CDR1 reads MNHEY; CDR2 reads SMNVEV (reference sequence). V was cut by 2 bases and J by 4 bases, with 9 bases left in between. CDR3 in DNA: TGTGCCAGCAGTTTAGCTGCGGGGTACGAGCAGTACGTC. It specifies CASSLAAGYEQYV.

Within the sample, this clonotype is medium-sized. V is TRBV5-5 and J is TRBJ2-5; D unclear. The germline gives CDR1 SGHKS, CDR2 YYEKEE (reference sequence). The V and J ends lost 4 bases and 5 bases respectively, with 15 bases between them. This CDR3 region has 14 residues. The CDR3 sequence is CASSPERYGETQYF. The CDR3 DNA reads TGTGCCAGCAGCCCGGAGCGCTATGGGGAGACCCAGTACTTC.

The CDR3 sequence: CASRLAGGAYEQYF. The CDR3 nucleotides read TGTGCCAGCAGACTAGCGGGGGGTGCCTACGAGCAGTACTTC. The genes are TRBV6-2 or TRBV6-3 and TRBJ2-7; 12 bases align to TRBD2. CDR3 length equals 14 residues. The germline V gene has CDR1 MNHEY and CDR2 SVGEGT. V gave up 6 bases and J gave up 2 bases; unmatched junction bases: 2.

This clonotype was picked up a small number of times. The gene calls are TRBV6-2 or TRBV6-3 and TRBJ1-1; D is unresolved. The CDR3 runs to 14 residues. Per the germline V gene, CDR1 is MNHEY and CDR2 is SVGEGT. V was clipped by 2 bases and J by 1 base, with 8 bases between them. In DNA, the CDR3 is TGTGCCAGCAGTTACGGTATAGGGAACACTGAAGCTTTCTTT. Translation: CASSYGIGNTEAFF.

Notes on this clonotype: Germline is not matched at one junction end, which may reflect a read error. The chain is built from TRBV19 and TRBJ2-6; unclear D gene. The CDR3 runs 13 residues. Germline V lookup: CDR1 LNHDA, CDR2 SQIVND (reference sequence). In DNA, the CDR3 is TGTGCCAGTAGCATAGACGGGGCCAACGTCCTGACTTTC. Translated, it gives CASSIDGANVLTF. Looking up the rest from reference TRBV19 and TRBJ2-6 gives the full variable domain: DGGITQSPKYLFRKEGQNVTLSCEQNLNHDAMYWYRQDPGQGLRLIYYSQIVNDFQKGDIAEGYSVSREKKESFPLTVTSAQKNPTAFYLCASSIDGANVLTFGAGSRLTVL.

This clonotype is termed medium-sized. V usage is TRBV27 and J usage is TRBJ2-7, with a weak D call TRBD2 (6 bases). Germline V gene lookup returns CDR1 MNHEY and CDR2 SMNVEV (reference sequence). Trimming took 3 bases from V and 1 from J, leaving 7 bases between them. The CDR3 spans 13 residues. DNA for the CDR3: TGTGCCAGCAGTTTCGGGGGATCCTACGAGCAGTACTTC. It codes for CASSFGGSYEQYF.